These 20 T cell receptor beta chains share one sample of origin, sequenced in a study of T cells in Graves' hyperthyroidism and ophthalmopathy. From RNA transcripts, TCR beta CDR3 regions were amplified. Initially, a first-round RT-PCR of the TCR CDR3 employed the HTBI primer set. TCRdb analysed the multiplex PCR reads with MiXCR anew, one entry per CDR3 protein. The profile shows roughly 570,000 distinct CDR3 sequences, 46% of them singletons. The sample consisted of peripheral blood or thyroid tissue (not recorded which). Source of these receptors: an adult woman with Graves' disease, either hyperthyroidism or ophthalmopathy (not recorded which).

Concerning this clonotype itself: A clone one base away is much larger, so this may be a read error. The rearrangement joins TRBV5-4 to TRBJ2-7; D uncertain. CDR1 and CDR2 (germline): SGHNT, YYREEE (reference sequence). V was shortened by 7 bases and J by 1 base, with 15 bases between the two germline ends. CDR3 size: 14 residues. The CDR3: CASGPTLPSYEQYF. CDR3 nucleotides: TGTGCCAGCGGCCCCACCTTACCATCCTACGAGCAGTACTTC.

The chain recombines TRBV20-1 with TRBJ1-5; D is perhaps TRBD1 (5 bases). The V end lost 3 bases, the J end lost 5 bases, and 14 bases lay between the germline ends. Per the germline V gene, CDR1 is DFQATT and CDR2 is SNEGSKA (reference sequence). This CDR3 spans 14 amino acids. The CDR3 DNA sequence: TGCAGTGCTAGCCCGGGGGGGGTGGATCAGCCCCAGCATTTT. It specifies CSASPGGVDQPQHF.

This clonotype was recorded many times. The CDR3 here is CASGTGATQETQYF. The CDR3 nucleotides are TGTGCCAGCGGGACAGGGGCAACCCAAGAGACCCAGTACTTC. V and J are TRBV2 and TRBJ2-5, with 10 bases lining up with TRBD1. The CDR3 covers 14 residues. V shed 8 bases and J 1 base; nucleotides not matched to a gene: 4. Germline-derived CDR1 and CDR2 are SNHLY and FYNNEI.

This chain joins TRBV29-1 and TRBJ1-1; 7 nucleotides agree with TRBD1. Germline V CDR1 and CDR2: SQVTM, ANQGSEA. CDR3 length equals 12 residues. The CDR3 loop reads CRKGAANTEAFF. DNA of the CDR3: TGCAGGAAGGGGGCGGCGAACACTGAAGCTTTCTTT.

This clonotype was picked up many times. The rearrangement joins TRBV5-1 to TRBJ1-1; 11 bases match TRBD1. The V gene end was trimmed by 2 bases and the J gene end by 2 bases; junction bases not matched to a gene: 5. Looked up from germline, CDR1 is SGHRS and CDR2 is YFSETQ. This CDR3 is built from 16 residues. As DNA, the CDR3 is TGCGCCAGCAGCTTAGGACAGGGGGCCTCCAACACTGAAGCTTTCTTT. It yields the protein CASSLGQGASNTEAFF.

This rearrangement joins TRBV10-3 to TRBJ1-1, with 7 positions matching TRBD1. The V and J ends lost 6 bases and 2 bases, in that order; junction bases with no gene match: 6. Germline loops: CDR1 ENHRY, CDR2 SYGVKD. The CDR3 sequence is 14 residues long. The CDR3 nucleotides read TGTGCCATCAGCATACAGGGGATCAACACTGAAGCTTTCTTT. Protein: CAISIQGINTEAFF.

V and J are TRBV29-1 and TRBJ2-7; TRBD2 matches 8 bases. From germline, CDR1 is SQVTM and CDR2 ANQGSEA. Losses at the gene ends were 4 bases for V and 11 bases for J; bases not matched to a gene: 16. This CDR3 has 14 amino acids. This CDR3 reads CSVGNGRADPREYF. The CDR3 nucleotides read TGCAGCGTTGGGAACGGGAGGGCAGATCCTAGGGAGTACTTC.

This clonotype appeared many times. The CDR3 is CASTPVGGGRETQYF. Here the CDR3 DNA reads TGTGCCAGCACCCCCGTTGGTGGCGGAAGGGAGACCCAGTACTTC. The chain is built from TRBV28 and TRBJ2-5; D unresolved. Trimming took off 7 bases at V and 5 bases at J, with 20 bases between the two ends. The V gene's germline CDR1 is MDHEN and CDR2 SYDVKM. The CDR3 contains 15 residues.

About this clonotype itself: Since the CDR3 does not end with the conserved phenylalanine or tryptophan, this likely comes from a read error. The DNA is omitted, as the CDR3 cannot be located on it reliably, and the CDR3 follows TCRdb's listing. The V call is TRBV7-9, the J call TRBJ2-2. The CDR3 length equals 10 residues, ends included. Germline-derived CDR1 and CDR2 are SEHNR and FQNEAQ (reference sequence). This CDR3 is CASSPGEQGV.

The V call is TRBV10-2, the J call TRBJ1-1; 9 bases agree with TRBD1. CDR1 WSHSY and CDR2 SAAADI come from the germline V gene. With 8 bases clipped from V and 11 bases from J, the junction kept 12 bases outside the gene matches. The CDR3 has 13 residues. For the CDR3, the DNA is TGCGCCAGCTCCCTCCCTGGACAGGGGAGCGCTTTCTTT. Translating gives CASSLPGQGSAFF.

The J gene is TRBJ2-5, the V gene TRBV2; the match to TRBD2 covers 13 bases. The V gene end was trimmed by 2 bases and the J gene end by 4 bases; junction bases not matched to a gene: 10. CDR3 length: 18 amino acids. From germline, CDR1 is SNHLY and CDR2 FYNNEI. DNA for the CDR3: TGTGCCAGCAGTGAACTGACTAGCGGGGGGTCTTTCGGAGAGACCCAGTACTTC. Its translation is CASSELTSGGSFGETQYF.

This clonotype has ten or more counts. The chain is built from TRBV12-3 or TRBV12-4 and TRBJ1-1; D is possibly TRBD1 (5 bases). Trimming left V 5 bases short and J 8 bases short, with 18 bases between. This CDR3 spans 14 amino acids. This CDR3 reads CASSGSGSRTEAFF. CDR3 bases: TGTGCCAGCAGTGGATCAGGGTCCCGCACCGAAGCTTTCTTT.

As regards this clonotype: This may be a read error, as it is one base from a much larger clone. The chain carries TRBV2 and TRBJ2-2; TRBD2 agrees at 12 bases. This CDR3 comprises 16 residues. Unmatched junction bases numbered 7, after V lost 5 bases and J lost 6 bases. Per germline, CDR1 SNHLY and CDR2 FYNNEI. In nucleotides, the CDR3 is TGTGCCAGCAGTTACGGTGCTAGCGGGAGGGCCGGGGAGCTGTTTTTT. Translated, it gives CASSYGASGRAGELFF.

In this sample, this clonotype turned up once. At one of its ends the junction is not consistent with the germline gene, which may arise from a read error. DNA for the CDR3: TGTGCCAGCAGTTCGGGGGGGCGTAATGGCTACACCTTC. Its protein is CASSSGGRNGYTF. The rearrangement links TRBV10-3 to TRBJ1-2, with D perhaps matching TRBD1 (6 bases). The CDR3 totals 13 residues. CDR1 and CDR2 (germline): ENHRY, SYGVKD.

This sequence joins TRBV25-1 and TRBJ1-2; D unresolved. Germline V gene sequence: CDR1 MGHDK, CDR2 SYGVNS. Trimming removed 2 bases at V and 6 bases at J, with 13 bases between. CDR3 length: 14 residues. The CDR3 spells CASSERLGNDGYTF. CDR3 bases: TGTGCCAGCAGTGAACGGCTAGGAAACGATGGCTACACCTTC.

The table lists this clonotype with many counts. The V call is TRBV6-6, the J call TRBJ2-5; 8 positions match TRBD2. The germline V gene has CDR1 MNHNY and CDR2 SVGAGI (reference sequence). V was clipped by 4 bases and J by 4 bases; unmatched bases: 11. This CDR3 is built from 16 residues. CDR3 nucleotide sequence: TGTGCCAGCAGTTCCACGCTAGCGGGTCCCTCAGAGACCCAGTACTTC. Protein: CASSSTLAGPSETQYF.

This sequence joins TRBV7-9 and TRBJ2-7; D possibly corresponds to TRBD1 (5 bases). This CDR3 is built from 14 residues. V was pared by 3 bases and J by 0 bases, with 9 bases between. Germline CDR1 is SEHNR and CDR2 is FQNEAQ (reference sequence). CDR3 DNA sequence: TGTGCCAGCAGCTTCACAGGAAGCTCCTACGAGCAGTACTTC. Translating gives CASSFTGSSYEQYF. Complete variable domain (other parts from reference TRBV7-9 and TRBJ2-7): DTGVSQNPRHKITKRGQNVTFRCDPISEHNRLYWYRQTLGQGPEFLTYFQNEAQLEKSRLLSDRFSAERPKGSFSTLEIQRTEQGDSAMYLCASSFTGSSYEQYFGPGTRLTVT.

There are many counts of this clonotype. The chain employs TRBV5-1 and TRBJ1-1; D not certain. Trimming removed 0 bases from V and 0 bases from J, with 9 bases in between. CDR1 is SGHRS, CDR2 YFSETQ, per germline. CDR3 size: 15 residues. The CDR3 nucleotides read TGCGCCAGCAGCTTGGCAGCGCCGATGAACACTGAAGCTTTCTTT. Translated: CASSLAAPMNTEAFF.

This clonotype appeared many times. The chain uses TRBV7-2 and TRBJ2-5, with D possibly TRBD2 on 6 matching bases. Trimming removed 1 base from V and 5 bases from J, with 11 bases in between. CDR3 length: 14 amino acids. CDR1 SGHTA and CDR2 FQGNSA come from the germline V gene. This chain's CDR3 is CASSLVRGSETQYF. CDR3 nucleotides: TGTGCCAGCAGCTTAGTGCGGGGATCGGAGACCCAGTACTTC.

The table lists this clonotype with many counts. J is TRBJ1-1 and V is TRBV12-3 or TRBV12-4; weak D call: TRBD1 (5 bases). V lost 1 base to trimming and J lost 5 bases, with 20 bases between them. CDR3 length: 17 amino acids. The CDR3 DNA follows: TGTGCCAGCAGTTTAGTCACAATCGGGGGGGGTGGAACTGAAGCTTTCTTT. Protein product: CASSLVTIGGGGTEAFF.